The rows below give T cell receptor beta chains drawn from one sample of a study of early T cells in non-severe SARS-CoV-2 infection. Each CDR3 protein is one row after TCRdb ran MiXCR on the 5' RACE reads. The data hold about 71,000 distinct CDR3 sequences, with 12% observed a single time. The sequencing used whole blood, collected at baseline. Source of these receptors: an adult who was a healthcare worker with PCR-confirmed SARS-CoV-2 infection or an uninfected control (not recorded which). The CDR3 runs from the conserved cysteine through the conserved F or W. The D gene is left open where the match is weak. Clone size is stated in some rows and not others, as once, few, many or a class when expanded.

j_call | clone_size | v_call | d_call | cdr3_nt | cdr3_aa
TRBJ1-5 | - | TRBV5-1 | - | TGCGCCAGCAGCTTGGATGTCGGCAATCAGCCCCAGCATTTT | CASSLDVGNQPQHF
TRBJ2-5 | - | TRBV11-2 | - | TGTGCCAGCAGCTTCGGTACGCAGGGGAAGGAGACCCAGTACTTC | CASSFGTQGKETQYF
TRBJ2-7 | - | TRBV13 | TRBD1 | TGTGCCAGCAGCTCCCGCCGGGACAGTCCTATCTACGAGCAGTACTTC | CASSSRRDSPIYEQYF
TRBJ2-2 | many | TRBV7-6 | - | TGTGCCAGCAGCTTAGGGGGGCACATCCCCCCCGGGGAGCTGTTTTTT | CASSLGGHIPPGELFF
TRBJ1-1 | few | TRBV6-5 | - | TGTGCCAGCAGTTACGGATACAACTCAGAGAACACTGAAGCTTTCTTT | CASSYGYNSENTEAFF
TRBJ1-1 | many | TRBV20-1 | - | TGCAGTGCTAGGGAGGAGGCCGGGACTGAAGCTTTCTTT | CSAREEAGTEAFF
TRBJ1-1 | few | TRBV7-2 | TRBD1 | TGTGCCAGCAGCTTAGATGGGACAGTAAACACTGAAGCTTTCTTT | CASSLDGTVNTEAFF
TRBJ1-4 | few | TRBV7-2 | - | TGTGCCAGCAGCCGGTATCCTAATGAAAAACTGTTTTTT | CASSRYPNEKLFF
TRBJ1-1 | - | TRBV20-1 | - | TGCAGTGCTAGACGGCGGAACACTGAAGCTTTCTTT | CSARRRNTEAFF
TRBJ2-7 | few | TRBV28 | TRBD2 | TGTGCCAGCAGTTCTGCGGGGGGCACCTACGAGCAGTACTTC | CASSSAGGTYEQYF
TRBJ2-5 | - | TRBV18 | - | TGTGCCAGCTCACCACCACTACAAGAGACCCAGTACTTC | CASSPPLQETQYF
TRBJ2-7 | few | TRBV11-2 | TRBD1 | TGTGCCAGCAGCTTAGGTGGGACAGGGATGTACGAGCAGTACTTC | CASSLGGTGMYEQYF
TRBJ1-1 | - | TRBV27 | - | TGTGCCAGCAGCCCCTTGGTGGGGTCTGAAGCTTTCTTT | CASSPLVGSEAFF
TRBJ2-7 | many | TRBV21-1 | - | TGTGCCAGCGGACTGATCGCCTACGAGCAGTACTTC | CASGLIAYEQYF
TRBJ2-7 | many | TRBV10-3 | TRBD1 | TGTGCCATCAGTCAGGGACAGGGGACCTTCGAGCAGTACTTC | CAISQGQGTFEQYF
TRBJ2-7 | - | TRBV4-3 | - | TGCGCCAGCAGCCAAGAATGGGGATTAAGGGGAGAGCAGTACTTC | CASSQEWGLRGEQYF
TRBJ2-3 | few | TRBV5-1 | - | TGCGCCAGCAGCTTGGATGGGGGACCCACAGATACGCAGTATTTT | CASSLDGGPTDTQYF
TRBJ2-1 | - | TRBV27 | - | TGTGCCAGCAGTTTGGCTGAAAGGGCCACTGAGCAGTTCTTC | CASSLAERATEQFF
TRBJ2-3 | few | TRBV28 | - | TGTGCCAGCAGTTTCCCTCCCACAGATACGCAGTATTTT | CASSFPPTDTQYF
TRBJ2-2 | few | TRBV4-1 | - | TGCGCCAGCAGCCAAATCAGCGGTGGGTCGGGCCGCACCGGGGAGCTGTTTTTT | CASSQISGGSGRTGELFF
TRBJ1-5 | - | TRBV29-1 | - | TGCAGCGTTGAAGTGGAGGGAGCTGGGCCCCAGCATTTT | CSVEVEGAGPQHF
TRBJ1-1 | many | TRBV28 | - | TGTGCCAGCAACGACGTTAACACTGAAGCTTTCTTT | CASNDVNTEAFF
TRBJ1-1 | many | TRBV29-1 | - | TGCAGCGTTGCCCCTACAGGGTCCACTGAAGCTTTCTTT | CSVAPTGSTEAFF
TRBJ2-2 | many | TRBV19 | - | TGTGCCAGTAGTAGGCAGGGGAGGAACACCGGGGAGCTGTTTTTT | CASSRQGRNTGELFF
TRBJ1-5 | many | TRBV4-2 | - | TGTGCCAGCAGCCCAGGTGGGGGGAATCAGCCCCAGCATTTT | CASSPGGGNQPQHF
TRBJ2-1 | - | TRBV7-8 | - | TGTGCCAGCAGCTTAGCGGCCCCTCCGCAGTTCTTC | CASSLAAPPQFF
TRBJ2-7 | few | TRBV19 | - | TGTGCCAGTAGTATCGGACAGAGGTCCTACGAGCAGTACTTC | CASSIGQRSYEQYF
TRBJ1-2 | many | TRBV20-1 | - | TGCAGTGCTAGAGAATGGACGCCAAAAGATCAAGTCTATGGCTACACCTTC | CSAREWTPKDQVYGYTF
TRBJ2-3 | - | TRBV20-1 | TRBD2 | TGCAGTGCTCCCGGGGGGGATACGCAGTATTTT | CSAPGGDTQYF
TRBJ2-1 | - | TRBV20-1 | - | TGCAGTGCTATACGTCGGGAGCAGTTCTTC | CSAIRREQFF
TRBJ1-1 | many | TRBV7-3 | - | TGTGCCAGCAGCTTAGGGACGGGGAACACTGAAGCTTTCTTT | CASSLGTGNTEAFF
TRBJ2-7 | - | TRBV28 | - | TGTGCCAGCAGTCCCCCCCTGCTCCACGAGCAGTACTTC | CASSPPLLHEQYF
TRBJ1-2 | - | TRBV18 | - | TGTGCCAGCTCACCAGGATACATCTATGGCTACACCTTC | CASSPGYIYGYTF
TRBJ2-2 | - | TRBV2 | - | TGTGCCAGCGGGGGAGCGGCCGGGGAGCTGTTTTTT | CASGGAAGELFF
TRBJ2-3 | many | TRBV7-9 | - | TGTGCCAGCAGCCCGACCCGGACGGCCAGCCGCACAGATACGCAGTATTTT | CASSPTRTASRTDTQYF
TRBJ2-1 | few | TRBV28 | TRBD1 | TGTGCCAGCAGTTTAGGACAGGTCCCCAACAATGAGCAGTTCTTC | CASSLGQVPNNEQFF
TRBJ2-3 | - | TRBV27 | - | TGTGCCAGCAGTTTTACGGGGATAACAGATACGCAGTATTTT | CASSFTGITDTQYF
TRBJ2-2 | few | TRBV4-3 | - | TGCGCCAGCAGCCAAACAGGGATGAACACCGGGGAGCTGTTTTTT | CASSQTGMNTGELFF
TRBJ1-1 | many | TRBV2 | - | TGTGCCAGCAAACGGGAGGCGGGAGGGACTGAAGCTTTCTTT | CASKREAGGTEAFF
TRBJ2-3 | - | TRBV29-1 | - | TGCAGCGTTGAAGACAGGGCGGATACGCAGTATTTT | CSVEDRADTQYF